This entry describes one T cell receptor (beta chain). What this receptor recognizes is not known. It has no much larger one-base neighbor in the sample; base qualities were not kept. This sample is part of a study of blood T cell repertoires in COVID-19 (dated by TCRdb to the early 2020s). Regarding the research as a whole: Samples from collaborators originated in the United States, Italy and Spain and spanned both the acute and convalescent phases of COVID-19. The samples were drawn from two sources: the first 160 participants of the ongoing ImmuneRACE study, and 950 to 1,500 subjects contributed by 6 global collaborators. The dataset comprised deeply sampled blood TCRbeta repertoires from subjects exposed to, actively infected with, or recovered from COVID-19. A freely available public database, intended as a resource for researchers studying the immune response to SARS-CoV-2, is where the repertoires were released. Where HLA class I and class II types were available, the types were taken from metadata supplied by the sample provider, not from assay-based typing. Nearly every sample came with metadata listing a de-identified subject ID, COVID-19 status, age in years and sex. The material from the prospective study consisted of cDNA or gDNA derived from T cells, B-cell-depleted T cells, or PBMCs.

The study at large found these results: How much clinical and demographic metadata was included differed by source and by participant, and the metadata was provided uncurated.

TCRbeta CDR3 regions were amplified from genomic DNA using the immunoSEQ Assay, a bias-controlled multiplex PCR. The original pipeline was this. Nucleated cell counts per sample were estimated from amplification of reference gene primers within the assay. To quantify the absolute abundance of each unique TCRbeta CDR3 rearrangement, sequence reads were collapsed and filtered. For each sample, productive Simpson clonality was calculated as the square root of Simpson's diversity index across productive rearrangements. TCRdb stores this immuneACCESS table with in-frame sequences only. Part of the clones is absent; in the studies checked, under half of the shortfall reflects unresolved V genes, and no reason is known for the rest. V, J and clone size reflect that table, while D and trimming were determined from the DNA. Within this sample are roughly 100,000 clones, with 85% of them counted one time only. About 3.9% of the sample lies in the top ten.

Including cysteine and phenylalanine, the CDR3 has 12 amino acids. Of the read, only the CDR3 DNA is kept; its 36 bases are in frame from base 1. V is cut by 6 bases and J by 4 bases, and the space between the germline ends is 9 bases. Sequences MNHEY (CDR1) and SVGAGI (CDR2) are obtained from the germline V gene. Whole blood was collected in K2EDTA tubes by collaborating institutions according to the institutions' own protocols. Collaborator samples were shipped for TCRbeta analysis as frozen whole blood, isolated PBMCs, or DNA extracted from either sample type. The rearrangement combines TRBV6-5 with TRBJ1-1; TRBD1 could be the D gene, as 5 bases match. Material for sequencing was peripheral blood. This TCR was recovered from a man in his fifties with acute or convalescent COVID-19. The CDR3 is CASRLGGTEAFF. DNA sequence: TGTGCCAGCAGACTCGGGGGCACTGAAGCTTTCTTT.